Listed here are 17 T cell receptor beta chains from one sample, sequenced in a study of CD8+ T cells in alopecia areata. After isolation, RNA underwent reverse transcription to generate cDNA as the sequencing template. Sequencing was performed with immunoSEQ multiplex PCR; in TCRdb, only in-frame clones are kept and a portion is missing. The sample yields about 300,000 clones, without any singletons. Separation of pooled cutaneous lymph node cells was by sorting with CD4, CD8alpha, NKG2D, NKG2ACE and other markers. Specimen: CD4+ T cells sorted from a lymph node. The origin of the receptors is a C3H/HeJ mouse with alopecia areata. For the strain, the MHC haplotype given is H2-k.

In regard to this clone: The genes and germline here are from mouse. Read data end 4 residues before the CDR3 end; the end is taken from the germline J gene. The chain joins TRBV13-1 to TRBJ2-1, with 11 bases that match TRBD2. This CDR3 is built from 15 residues. The germline CDR1 and CDR2 sequences are NSHNY and SYGAGN. The CDR3 DNA, read in part, is TGTGCCAGCAGTGGGGGGACTGGGGGTCTGGCT. The encoded protein is CASSGGTGGLA. The entire CDR3 sequence reads CASSGGTGGLAEQFF.

In regard to this clone: The gene symbols are mouse symbols. Read data end 4 residues before the CDR3 end; the end is taken from the germline J gene. This sample also contains other DNA sequences that code for the same CDR3. The chain has TRBV13-1 and TRBJ2-5, with D perhaps matching TRBD2 (6 bases). V lost 3 bases to trimming and J lost 1 base, with 12 bases between them. The CDR3 is 15 amino acids. Germline assignment: CDR1 NSHNY and CDR2 SYGAGN. The CDR3 DNA, read in part, is TGTGCCAGCAGTGGTCCTCGGGGGGACCAAGAC. Translated, it gives CASSGPRGDQD. The CDR3 in full is CASSGPRGDQDTQYF.

This clone was observed a handful of times. Gene names and germline match the mouse. Read coverage stops 4 residues before the CDR3 terminus; the germline J gene supplies the remainder. The chain is built from TRBV5 and TRBJ2-2, with 7 bases aligning to TRBD1. The V and J ends lost 4 bases and 0 bases, in that order; junction bases with no gene match: 5. Germline CDR1 reads LGHNA; CDR2 reads YNLKQL (reference sequence). The CDR3 contains 16 residues. The CDR3 loop reads CASSPTGTANTGQLYF. The part of the CDR3 DNA that was read is TGTGCCAGCAGCCCCACCGGGACAGCAAACACCGGG.

This clone was seen only a few times. Gene names are the mouse ones. The observed sequence ends 4 residues before the CDR3 terminus, with the missing tail filled in from the germline J gene. J is TRBJ2-5 and V is TRBV3; 12 nucleotides agree with TRBD2. Germline V gene lookup returns CDR1 SNHLY and CDR2 FYNGKV (reference sequence). V was pared by 4 bases and J by 1 base, with 3 bases of the junction left unmatched. The CDR3 has 16 residues. CDR3 bases read: TGTGCCAGCAGCTACCGGGACTGGGGGGACCAAGAC. This translates into CASSYRDWGDQD. The full CDR3 reads CASSYRDWGDQDTQYF.

A few counts support this clone. The gene names given are mouse names. Read data end 4 residues before the CDR3 end; the end is taken from the germline J gene. The J gene is TRBJ2-3, the V gene TRBV13-3, with 9 bases identical to TRBD1. V gave up 3 bases and J gave up 2 bases; unmatched junction bases: 1. CDR1 NNHDY and CDR2 SYVADS come from the germline V gene. The CDR3 length is 14 residues. CDR3 sequence reads: CASSGDRDAETLYF. The CDR3 bases that were read are TGTGCCAGCAGTGGGGACAGGGATGCAGAA.

This clone was seen a handful of times. Mouse germline and gene names are used. The CDR3 end lies 4 residues beyond the end of the read and is filled in from the germline J gene. The identical CDR3 is also encoded by other nucleotide sequences in the sample. The rearrangement joins TRBV19 to TRBJ2-7; 8 bases fit TRBD1. The CDR3 loop spans 14 amino acids. The germline gives CDR1 FNHDT, CDR2 SITEND (reference sequence). Partial CDR3 DNA: TGTGCCAGCAGTATTTCAGGGGGCGTAGAT. Protein sequence: CASSISGGVD. The whole CDR3 sequence reads CASSISGGVDEQYF.

Concerning this clone itself: The gene symbols are mouse symbols. Read coverage stops 4 residues before the CDR3 terminus; the germline J gene supplies the remainder. Additional DNA sequences in this sample encode the identical CDR3. V gene TRBV19 combines with J gene TRBJ2-5, with D possibly TRBD2 on 7 matching bases. Germline loops: CDR1 FNHDT, CDR2 SITEND (reference sequence). The length of the CDR3 is 14 residues. V dropped 2 bases and J dropped 2 bases, with 9 bases sitting between them. CDR3 protein: CASSMGGGQDTQYF. CDR3 DNA, as far as it was read: TGTGCCAGCAGTATGGGGGGCGGCCAAGAC. Together with reference TRBV19 and TRBJ2-5, the CDR3 gives the full variable domain: GGIITQTPKFLIGQEGQKLTLKCQQNFNHDTMYWYRQDSGKGLRLIYYSITENDLQKGDLSEGYDASREKKSSFSLTVTSAQKNEMAVFLCASSMGGGQDTQYFGPGTRLLVL.

Concerning this clone: The gene names here belong to mouse. The read stops 4 residues short of the end of the CDR3; the missing end is completed from the germline J gene. This chain uses TRBV19 with TRBJ2-7, with TRBD1 as a possible D gene (6 bases). CDR1 FNHDT and CDR2 SITEND come from the germline V gene (reference sequence). V was clipped by 1 base and J by 0 bases, with 8 bases between them. The CDR3 contains 14 residues. The CDR3 reads CASSIPDSSYEQYF. Incomplete CDR3 DNA: TGTGCCAGCAGTATACCGGACAGCTCCTAT.

Remarks on this clone: Gene labels here are mouse ones. This CDR3 reads CASSIAGTGPYEQYF. The covered CDR3 bases are TGTGCCAGCAGTATAGCCGGGACAGGGCCCTAT. This sequence joins TRBV19 and TRBJ2-7; 9 nucleotides match TRBD1. The read comes to an end 4 residues before the CDR3 does, leaving the germline J gene to fill in the end. V lost 0 bases to trimming and J lost 2 bases; unmatched junction nucleotides: 3. The CDR3 contains 15 residues. Germline CDR1 and CDR2: FNHDT and SITEND (reference sequence).

This clone turned up a few times. The gene names given are mouse names. The CDR3 goes on 4 residues after the read ends, and that part is filled in from the germline J gene. The chain combines TRBV19 with TRBJ2-5; 9 bases line up with TRBD2. CDR1 is FNHDT, CDR2 SITEND, per germline (reference sequence). The CDR3 totals 14 residues. The CDR3 loop is CASSIAWGGDTQYF. The covered CDR3 bases are TGTGCCAGCAGTATCGCCTGGGGGGGAGAC.

Turning to this clone: Gene names follow the mouse nomenclature. The read ends 4 residues before the CDR3 terminus; that terminus is restored from the germline J gene. The chain has TRBV19 and TRBJ2-7; 11 bases line up with TRBD2. This CDR3 spans 15 amino acids. Looked up from germline, CDR1 is FNHDT and CDR2 is SITEND (reference sequence). The CDR3: CASSPGTGGRHEQYF. The CDR3 bases that were read are TGTGCCAGCAGTCCCGGGACTGGGGGAAGGCAT.

This clone came up a few times. The germline and genes are mouse ones. The CDR3 extends 3 residues past the end of the read, so its final part is completed from the germline J gene. Additional DNA sequences in this sample encode the identical CDR3. This sequence joins TRBV1 and TRBJ1-6; possible D gene TRBD1, 6 bases. TRBJ1-6 belongs to the ORF category, with a function that is uncertain. V gave up 3 bases and J gave up 0 bases, with 9 bases separating them. The CDR3 contains 16 residues. The germline gives CDR1 NSQYPW, CDR2 LRSPGD (reference sequence). Here the CDR3 reads CTCSATGNSYNSPLYF. The DNA read from the CDR3 is TGCACCTGCAGTGCCACAGGGAATTCCTATAATTCGCCC.

To note about this clone: Here the gene names and germline are mouse. The read terminates 4 residues ahead of where the CDR3 ends, so the germline J gene completes it. This sample also contains other DNA sequences that code for the same CDR3. The chain couples TRBV19 to TRBJ2-5; 11 nucleotides match TRBD1. The CDR3 covers 14 residues. In germline, CDR1 is FNHDT, CDR2 SITEND (reference sequence). The sequenced part of the CDR3 DNA is TGTGCCAGCAGTCCGGGACAGGGGGAAGAC. It codes for CASSPGQGED. The full CDR3 protein is CASSPGQGEDTQYF.

Note on this clone: Gene names are the mouse ones. CDR3 region: CASSQDTANSYNSPLYF. The DNA read from the CDR3 is TGTGCCAGCAGCCAAGATACAGCTAATTCCTATAATTCGCCC. The rearrangement joins TRBV5 to TRBJ1-6, with D hard to call. The read is 3 residues too short to cover the CDR3 end, so that end is filled in from the germline J gene. TRBJ1-6 is placed among ORFs of uncertain function. V dropped 0 bases and J dropped 0 bases, with 9 bases sitting between them. Germline V gene data show CDR1 as LGHNA and CDR2 as YNLKQL (reference sequence). This CDR3 has 17 amino acids.

Points on this clone: Here the gene names and germline are mouse. Read coverage stops 4 residues before the CDR3 terminus; the germline J gene supplies the remainder. V usage is TRBV13-2 and J usage is TRBJ2-1; 11 nucleotides line up with TRBD2. Unmatched junction bases numbered 5, after V lost 3 bases and J lost 6 bases. This CDR3 region has 15 residues. Per the germline V gene, CDR1 is NNHNN and CDR2 is SYGAGS (reference sequence). The CDR3 bases that were read are TGTGCCAGCGGTGTCCGGGACTGGGGGTTTGCT. It codes for CASGVRDWGFA. The whole CDR3 reads CASGVRDWGFAEQFF.

This clone appeared a few times. Gene names are mouse gene names. The sequenced fragment ends 4 residues before the CDR3 boundary, so the rest is inferred from the germline J gene. The chain combines TRBV13-3 with TRBJ2-7; 9 bases are a match to TRBD2. This CDR3 spans 15 amino acids. After removal of 2 bases from V and 0 bases from J, the junction contained 3 bases not matched to a gene. The germline V gene encodes CDR1 NNHDY and CDR2 SYVADS. The sequenced CDR3 bases are TGTGCCAGCAGTGAATGGACTGGGGACTCCTAT. Encoded protein: CASSEWTGDSY. The CDR3 reads in full as CASSEWTGDSYEQYF.

To note about this clone: A much larger clone lies a single base off, so this may be a read error. The gene names given are mouse names. Read coverage stops 4 residues before the CDR3 terminus; the germline J gene supplies the remainder. Within the sample, other DNA sequences also encode this same CDR3. The rearrangement links TRBV13-1 to TRBJ1-1; D gene ambiguous. CDR3 length: 13 residues. CDR1 is NSHNY and CDR2 is SYGAGN in the germline V gene. V was trimmed by 1 base and J by 1 base, leaving 5 bases between them. The covered CDR3 bases are TGTGCCAGCAGTGATCCAGGGAACACA. Translated: CASSDPGNT. The entire CDR3 is CASSDPGNTEVFF.